The T cell receptor beta chain described here comes from a study of blood T cell repertoires in COVID-19. Turning to the study itself: There were acute and convalescent COVID-19 samples, and they came from the United States, Italy and Spain.

This clone showed up just once. TCRdb's copy holds only in-frame clones and misses some; the assay was immunoSEQ multiplex PCR. The sample has around 140,000 clones, roughly four fifths seen once. This CDR3 has 16 residues. Germline CDR1 is LNHDA and CDR2 is SQIVND (reference sequence). The junction had 5 bases not matched to a gene; V was cut back by 3 bases and J by 5 bases. The clonotype was recovered from a woman older than 75 with active or convalescent COVID-19. Sequenced sample: peripheral blood. The chain recombines TRBV19 with TRBJ1-6; TRBD1 aligns across 9 bases. Written as DNA, the CDR3 is TGTGCCAGTAGTATCCCGGGACAGGGAGATAATTCACCCCTCCACTTT. It is translated as CASSIPGQGDNSPLHF.